One sample yielded the 3 T cell receptor beta chains listed below, sequenced in a study of blood T cell repertoires in COVID-19. Assay used: immunoSEQ multiplex PCR; TCRdb lists only in-frame clones, some missing. This sample has roughly 260,000 clones, with 86% found just once. The source material was peripheral blood. The receptors here all came from a man aged 40-50 years who had recovered from COVID-19.

This chain joins TRBV9 and TRBJ2-7; 10 bases align to TRBD2. Germline-derived CDR1 and CDR2 are SGDLS and YYNGEE. J lost 0 bases, V lost 5 bases, and 5 bases had no gene match. The CDR3 has 15 residues. The CDR3 bases are TGTGCCAGCAGTATTAGCGGGGGGATCTCCTACGAGCAGTACTTC. This translates into CASSISGGISYEQYF.

V usage is TRBV28 and J usage is TRBJ2-2, with 7 bases that match TRBD1. This CDR3 is 14 amino acids long. Germline lookup yields CDR1 MDHEN and CDR2 SYDVKM. The V and J ends lost 6 bases and 3 bases, in that order; junction bases with no gene match: 4. CDR3 amino acids: CASRWDSDTGELFF. In DNA, the CDR3 is TGTGCCAGCAGGTGGGACAGTGACACCGGGGAGCTGTTTTTT.

The chain combines TRBV9 with TRBJ2-2; 11 bases agree with TRBD2. J lost 7 bases, V lost 0 bases, and 11 bases had no gene match. The CDR3 consists of 18 residues. The V gene's germline CDR1 is SGDLS and CDR2 YYNGEE. CDR3 bases: TGTGCCAGCAGCGTAGATGTTAGCGGGAGGGTGAATGGCGGGGAGCTGTTTTTT. Its translation is CASSVDVSGRVNGGELFF.